This is a list of T cell receptor beta chains from one sample in a study of blood T cells in healthy people across ages. TCRdb reanalysed the 5' RACE reads using MiXCR and keeps one entry per CDR3 protein. The profile shows hundreds of thousands of distinct CDR3 sequences, roughly three fifths of them singletons. Sequenced: blood. All receptors come from a man aged 35 to 55 in good health. Each CDR3 is given with its conserved first and last residue. The order of the fields is D gene, clone size, J gene, V gene, CDR3 DNA, CDR3 protein. The D gene is left open where the match is weak. Expanded clones get a size class; other rows say once, few or many, or leave the size out.

>NA|NA|TRBJ2-7|TRBV2
TGTGCCAGCAGAGGTAAGATCTCCTACGAGCAGTACTTC
CASRGKISYEQYF
>TRBD1|NA|TRBJ1-5|TRBV2
TGTGCCAGCAGAACCGGACAGGTTAGCAATCAGCCCCAGCATTTT
CASRTGQVSNQPQHF
>TRBD1|NA|TRBJ1-5|TRBV28
TGTGCCAGCACCTCACTAGACAGGGTCAGTGAGCCCCAGCATTTT
CASTSLDRVSEPQHF
>NA|few|TRBJ1-1|TRBV12-3/TRBV12-4
TGTGCCAGCAGTTTGATCGGGAACACTGAAGCTTTCTTT
CASSLIGNTEAFF
>TRBD2|NA|TRBJ2-3|TRBV20-1
TGCAGTGCTACAGCCCACTTAGCGGGGTACACAGATACGCAGTATTTT
CSATAHLAGYTDTQYF
>TRBD2|NA|TRBJ2-7|TRBV7-9
TGTGCCACCAACCGACCGGGACTAGCGGGAGAGAGCTCCTACGAGCAGTACTTC
CATNRPGLAGESSYEQYF
>NA|NA|TRBJ1-5|TRBV12-5
TGTGCTAGTGGGCCAGACAAGGGGTTTTTACCCCAGCATTTT
CASGPDKGFLPQHF
>TRBD1|NA|TRBJ2-7|TRBV20-1
TGCAGTGTGTGGGACAGGGACTCCTACGAGCAGTACTTC
CSVWDRDSYEQYF
>NA|few|TRBJ2-1|TRBV29-1
TGCAGCGTTGAAGATAGGATGAGTTCGGGGGCGCGGAATGAGCAGTTCTTC
CSVEDRMSSGARNEQFF
>NA|NA|TRBJ2-4|TRBV19
TGTGCCACCCGGCCCTCTCTAGCCAAAAACATTCAGTACTTC
CATRPSLAKNIQYF
>NA|NA|TRBJ1-5|TRBV20-1
TGCAGTGCTTCCCGGCCGGGCGGCAATCAGCCCCAGCATTTT
CSASRPGGNQPQHF
>NA|NA|TRBJ2-1|TRBV13
TGTGCCAGCAGCCTTATTCGGAGAAGCTCCTACAATGAGCAGTTCTTC
CASSLIRRSSYNEQFF
>TRBD2|many|TRBJ2-1|TRBV7-3
TGTGCCAGCAGCTTGGGCGGGGGGGAGCAGTTCTTC
CASSLGGGEQFF
>NA|few|TRBJ1-2|TRBV3-1
TGTGCCAGCAGCCAAGGAAGCAGACCCTATGGCTACACCTTC
CASSQGSRPYGYTF
>NA|many|TRBJ2-1|TRBV6-1
TGTGCCAGCAGTAACCGGCCCTATGAGCAGTTCTTC
CASSNRPYEQFF
>TRBD2|NA|TRBJ2-5|TRBV29-1
TGCAGCGGGGGGGGTTTGCAAGAGACCCAGTACTTC
CSGGGLQETQYF
>NA|NA|TRBJ2-3|TRBV29-1
TGCAGCGTTGTCCCGGTTTTAGATACGCAGTATTTT
CSVVPVLDTQYF
>NA|few|TRBJ2-7|TRBV10-3
TGTGCCATCAATGAGTCGATCCAGAGACCGTACTTC
CAINESIQRPYF